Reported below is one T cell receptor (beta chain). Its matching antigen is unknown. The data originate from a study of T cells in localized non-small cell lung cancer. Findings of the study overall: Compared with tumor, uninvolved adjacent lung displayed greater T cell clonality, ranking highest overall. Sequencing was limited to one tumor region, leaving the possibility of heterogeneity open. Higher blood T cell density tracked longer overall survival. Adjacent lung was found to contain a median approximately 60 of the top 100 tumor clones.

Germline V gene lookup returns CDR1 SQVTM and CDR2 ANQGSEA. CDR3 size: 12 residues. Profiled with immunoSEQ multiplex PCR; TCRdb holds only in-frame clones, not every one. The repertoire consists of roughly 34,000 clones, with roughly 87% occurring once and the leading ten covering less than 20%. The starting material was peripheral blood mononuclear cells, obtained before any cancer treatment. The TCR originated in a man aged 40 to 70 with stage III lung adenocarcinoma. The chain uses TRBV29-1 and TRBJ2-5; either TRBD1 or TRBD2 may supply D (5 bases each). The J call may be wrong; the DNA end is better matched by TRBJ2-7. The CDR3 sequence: CSVRDGPYEQYF. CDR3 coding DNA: TGCAGCGTTCGGGACGGACCCTACGAGCAGTACTTC.